The subject of this entry is one TCR beta chain. The source of the sample is a study of CD8 T cells in Susac syndrome. Per the germline V gene, CDR1 is SEHNR and CDR2 is FQNEAQ (reference sequence). The trim removed 5 bases at V and 7 bases at J, leaving 8 bases unmatched. The CDR3 covers 14 residues. Random-hexamer reverse transcription was applied to about 0.45 to 1 ug RNA. TCRdb processed the immunoSEQ multiplex PCR reads anew with MiXCR; each CDR3 protein has one entry. This table has about 180,000 distinct CDR3 sequences, roughly 96% appearing once. The sequenced target, TCR beta, came from blood CD8+ and CD4+ T cells. Those who served as multiple sclerosis controls were treatment-naive patients with stable or active relapsing-remitting disease. The CD8+ and CD4+ T cells were isolated magnetically using a negative isolation approach, whereas the TEMRA cells were enriched by FACS.

This sequence joins TRBV7-9 and TRBJ2-1; TRBD2 aligns across 7 bases. This receptor was identified in a human donor with multiple sclerosis. The sample was CD8+ T cells from PBMCs. The CDR3 region has the DNA TGTGCCAGCAGCGGCGGGGGAGTTTGGAATGAGCAGTTCTTC. Translated: CASSGGGVWNEQFF.